This T cell receptor (beta chain) was recovered during a study of blood T cell repertoires in COVID-19. Turning to the study itself: Sources were T cells, B-cell-depleted T cells, or PBMCs; the material itself was cDNA or gDNA.

Germline V CDR1 and CDR2: MNHEY, SMNVEV (reference sequence). The CDR3 covers 15 residues. V was cut by 0 bases and J by 3 bases, with 11 bases left in between. Data came from immunoSEQ multiplex PCR; TCRdb stores just in-frame clones and leaves some out. The table lists around 200,000 clones, 80% to 85% of them singletons. The chain uses TRBV27 and TRBJ1-1, with a weak D call TRBD1 (6 bases). The sequence came from a human donor with acute or convalescent COVID-19. The donor label of this sample is uncertain. The source material was peripheral blood. CDR3: CASSLSRQGYTEAFF. As DNA, the CDR3 is TGTGCCAGCAGTTTATCGAGGCAGGGGTACACTGAAGCTTTCTTT.